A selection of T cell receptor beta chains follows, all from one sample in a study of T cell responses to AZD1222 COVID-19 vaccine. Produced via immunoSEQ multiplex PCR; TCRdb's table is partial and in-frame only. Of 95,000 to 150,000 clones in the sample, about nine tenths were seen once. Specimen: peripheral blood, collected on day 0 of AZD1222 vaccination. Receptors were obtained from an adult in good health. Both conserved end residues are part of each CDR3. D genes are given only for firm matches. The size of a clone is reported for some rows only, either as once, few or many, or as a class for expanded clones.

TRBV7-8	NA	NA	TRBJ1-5	TGTGCCAGCAGCTCAAGTGGGAGAAGCAATCAGCCCCAGCATTTT	CASSSSGRSNQPQHF
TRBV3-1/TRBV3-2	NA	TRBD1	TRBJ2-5	TGTGCCAGCAGCCCCGCCAGGACAGGGGGTAGAAGTGGTCAAGAGACCCAGTACTTC	CASSPARTGGRSGQETQYF
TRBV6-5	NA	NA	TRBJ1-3	TGTGCCACTTCCTCGGGGGGAGTCTCTGGAAACACCATATATTTT	CATSSGGVSGNTIYF
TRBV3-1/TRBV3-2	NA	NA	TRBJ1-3	TGTGCCAGCAGCCAAGATGGGGGAAACACCATATATTTT	CASSQDGGNTIYF
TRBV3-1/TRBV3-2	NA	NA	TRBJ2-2	TGTGCCAGCAGCCCGGACACCGGGGAGCTGTTTTTT	CASSPDTGELFF
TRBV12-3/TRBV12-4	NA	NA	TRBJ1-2	TGTGCCAGCAGCTCAGGGCGAAACTATGGCTACACCTTC	CASSSGRNYGYTF
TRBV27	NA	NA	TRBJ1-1	TGTGCCAGCATCACACACCCGGGGGCGGAAGCTTTCTTT	CASITHPGAEAFF
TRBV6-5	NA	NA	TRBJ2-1	TGTGCCAGCAGTTATCCGGGCAGGGCTCATGAGCAGTTCTTC	CASSYPGRAHEQFF
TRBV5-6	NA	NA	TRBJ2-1	TGTGCCAGCAGTACACTAGCAGACAATGAGCAGTTCTTC	CASSTLADNEQFF
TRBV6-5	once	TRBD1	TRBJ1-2	TGTGCCAGCAGTTACTCTGGGACAGGGACCGGCTACACCTTC	CASSYSGTGTGYTF
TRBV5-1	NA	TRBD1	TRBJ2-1	TGCGCCAGCAGCTCCCAGACAGGGTCCTACAATGAGCAGTTCTTC	CASSSQTGSYNEQFF
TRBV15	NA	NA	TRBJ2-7	TGTGCCACCAGCAGAGGTGGGGTGCAGTACTTC	CATSRGGVQYF
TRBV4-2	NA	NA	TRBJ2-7	TGTGCCAGCAGCCCAGAACCGGGACCCTATATGGAGCAGTACTTC	CASSPEPGPYMEQYF
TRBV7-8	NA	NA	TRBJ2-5	TGTGCCAGCAGCTTACAGTACCAAGAGACCCAGTACTTC	CASSLQYQETQYF
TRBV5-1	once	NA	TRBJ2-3	TGCGCCAGCACGACCTGGGGACAAAGCACAGATACGCAGTATTTT	CASTTWGQSTDTQYF
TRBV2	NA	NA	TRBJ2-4	TGTGCCAGCAGTGGGAGGATAGCCAAAAACATTCAGTACTTC	CASSGRIAKNIQYF
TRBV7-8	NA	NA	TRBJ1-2	TGTGCCAGCAGCTTAGAGTCGGGGAACTATGGCTACACCTTC	CASSLESGNYGYTF
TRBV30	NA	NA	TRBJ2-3	TGTGCCTGGAGGACATATCGCACAGATACGCAGTATTTT	CAWRTYRTDTQYF
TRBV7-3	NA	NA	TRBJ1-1	TGTGCCAGCAGCTTCAGGGAGGGTGAAGCTTTCTTT	CASSFREGEAFF
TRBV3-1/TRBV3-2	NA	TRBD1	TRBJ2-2	TGTGCCAGCAGCCATCTGCGGGACAGGGGGTCCGGGGAGCTGTTTTTT	CASSHLRDRGSGELFF
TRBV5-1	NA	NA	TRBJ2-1	TGCGCCAGCAGCTCCCTGGAAGAGGGTGAGCAGTTCTTC	CASSSLEEGEQFF
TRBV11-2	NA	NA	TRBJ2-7	TGTGCCAGCAGCTTTTTCAGTGGAACCTACGAGCAGTACTTC	CASSFFSGTYEQYF
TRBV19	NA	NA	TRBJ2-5	TGTGCCAGTAGGACCGGAGGCGTAGAGACCCAGTACTTC	CASRTGGVETQYF
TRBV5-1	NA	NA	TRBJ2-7	TGCGCCAGCAGAAGGGACGGAGTGGTCGAGCAGTACTTC	CASRRDGVVEQYF
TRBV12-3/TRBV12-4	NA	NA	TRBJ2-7	TGTGCCAGCACCACCCGGGACCGCCGCCGGCAGTACTTC	CASTTRDRRRQYF
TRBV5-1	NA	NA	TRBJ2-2	TGCGCCAGCAGCTTGCTTCCCGCGAACACCGGGGAGCTGTTTTTT	CASSLLPANTGELFF
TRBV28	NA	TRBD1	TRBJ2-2	TGTGCCAGCAGCCGGGACAGGAACACCGGGGAGCTGTTTTTT	CASSRDRNTGELFF
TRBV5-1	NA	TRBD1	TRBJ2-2	TGCGCCAGCAGCTTGGGAGACAGGGTGGCCGGGGAGCTGTTTTTT	CASSLGDRVAGELFF
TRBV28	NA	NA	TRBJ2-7	TGTGCCAGCACCTCCGGGGGAATTTCCTACGAGCAGTACTTC	CASTSGGISYEQYF
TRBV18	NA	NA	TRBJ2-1	TGTGCCAGCTCACCACCAGGATACAATGAGCAGTTCTTC	CASSPPGYNEQFF
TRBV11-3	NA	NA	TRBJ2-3	TGTGCCAGCAGCCCAGGGGCAGATACGCAGTATTTT	CASSPGADTQYF
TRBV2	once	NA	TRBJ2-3	TGTGCCAGCAGTGCTGAGGCTAGCCTCACAGATACGCAGTATTTT	CASSAEASLTDTQYF